This record covers a single T cell receptor (beta chain). No antigen is known for it. The data were obtained in a study of T cell responses to AZD1222 COVID-19 vaccine. Study-wide background: The study pooled second doses at about 4 or about 12 weeks. Points from the study as a whole: The donors showed a predominance of white British ancestry and of females, with possible underestimation of clonal diversity. Baseline serostatus was positive in only six AZD1222 recipients.

The V segment lost 5 bases and the J segment 7 bases; nucleotides outside the gene matches: 16. The CDR3 is made up of 17 amino acids. The germline CDR1 and CDR2 sequences are SGHVS and FNYEAQ. Sequencing was performed with immunoSEQ multiplex PCR; in TCRdb, only in-frame clones are kept and a portion is missing. The data hold about 120,000 clones, with more than 85% observed a single time. The input for sequencing was peripheral blood, taken on day 0 of AZD1222 vaccination. The genes are TRBV7-6 and TRBJ2-7; 11 bases fit TRBD2. This TCR was recovered from an adult in good health. CDR3 sequence: CASSPRLAGNGLGEQYF. CDR3 bases: TGTGCCAGCAGCCCGCGACTAGCGGGAAACGGCCTGGGGGAGCAGTACTTC.